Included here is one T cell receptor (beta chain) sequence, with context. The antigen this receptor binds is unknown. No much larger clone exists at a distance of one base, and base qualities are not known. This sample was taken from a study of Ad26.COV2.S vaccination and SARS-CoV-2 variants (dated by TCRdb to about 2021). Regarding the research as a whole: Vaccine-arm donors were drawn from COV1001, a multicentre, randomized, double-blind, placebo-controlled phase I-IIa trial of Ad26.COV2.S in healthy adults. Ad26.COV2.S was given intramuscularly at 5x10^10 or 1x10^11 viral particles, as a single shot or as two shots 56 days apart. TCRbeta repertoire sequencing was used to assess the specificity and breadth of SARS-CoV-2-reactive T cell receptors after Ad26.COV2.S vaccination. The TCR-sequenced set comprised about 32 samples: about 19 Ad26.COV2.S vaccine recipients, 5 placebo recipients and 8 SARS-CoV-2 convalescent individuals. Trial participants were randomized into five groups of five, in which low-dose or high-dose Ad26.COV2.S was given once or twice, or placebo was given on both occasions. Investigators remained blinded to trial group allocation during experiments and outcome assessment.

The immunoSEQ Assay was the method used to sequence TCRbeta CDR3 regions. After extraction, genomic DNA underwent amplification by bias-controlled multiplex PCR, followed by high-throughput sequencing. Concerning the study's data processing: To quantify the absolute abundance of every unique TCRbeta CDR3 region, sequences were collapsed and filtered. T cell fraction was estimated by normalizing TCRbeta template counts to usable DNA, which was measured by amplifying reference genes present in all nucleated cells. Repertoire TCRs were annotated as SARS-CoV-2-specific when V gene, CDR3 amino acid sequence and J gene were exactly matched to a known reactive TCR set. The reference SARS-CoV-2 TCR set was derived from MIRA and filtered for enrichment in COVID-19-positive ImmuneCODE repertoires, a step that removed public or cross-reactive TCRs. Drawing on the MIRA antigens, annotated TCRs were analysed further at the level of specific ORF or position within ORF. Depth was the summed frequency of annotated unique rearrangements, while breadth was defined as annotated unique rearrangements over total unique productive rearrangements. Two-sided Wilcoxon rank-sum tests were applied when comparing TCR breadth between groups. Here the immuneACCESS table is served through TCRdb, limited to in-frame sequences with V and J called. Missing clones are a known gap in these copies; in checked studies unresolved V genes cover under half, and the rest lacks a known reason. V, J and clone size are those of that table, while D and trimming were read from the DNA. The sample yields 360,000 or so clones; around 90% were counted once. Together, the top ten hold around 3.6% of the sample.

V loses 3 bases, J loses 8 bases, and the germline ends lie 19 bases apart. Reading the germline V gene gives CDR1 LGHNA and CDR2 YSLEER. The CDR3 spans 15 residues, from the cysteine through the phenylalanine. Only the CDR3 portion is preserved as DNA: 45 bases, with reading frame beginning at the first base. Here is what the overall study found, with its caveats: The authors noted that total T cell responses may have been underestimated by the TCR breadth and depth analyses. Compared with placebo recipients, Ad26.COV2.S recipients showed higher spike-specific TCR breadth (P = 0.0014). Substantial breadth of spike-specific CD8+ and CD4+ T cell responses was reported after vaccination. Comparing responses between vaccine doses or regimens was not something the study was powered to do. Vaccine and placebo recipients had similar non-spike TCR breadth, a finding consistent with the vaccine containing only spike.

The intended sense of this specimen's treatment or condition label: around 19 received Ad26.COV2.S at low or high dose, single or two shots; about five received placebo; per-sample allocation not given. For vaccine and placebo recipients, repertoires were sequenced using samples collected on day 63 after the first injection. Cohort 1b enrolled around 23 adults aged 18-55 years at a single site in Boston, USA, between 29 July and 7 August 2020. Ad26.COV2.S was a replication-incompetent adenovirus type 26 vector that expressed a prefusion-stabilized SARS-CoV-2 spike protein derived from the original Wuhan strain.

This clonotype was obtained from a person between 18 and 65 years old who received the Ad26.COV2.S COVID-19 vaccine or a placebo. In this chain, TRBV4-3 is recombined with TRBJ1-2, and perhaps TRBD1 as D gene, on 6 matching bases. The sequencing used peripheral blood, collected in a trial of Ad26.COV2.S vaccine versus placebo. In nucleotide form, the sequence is TGCGCCAGCAGCCAGGGCCTGACAGGACCCCTAGGCTACACCTTC. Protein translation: CASSQGLTGPLGYTF.